The present entry profiles one TCR beta chain with its context. These data are taken from a study of Tregs in tolerant kidney transplant recipients. Libraries were prepared by immunoSEQ multiplex PCR; TCRdb keeps only in-frame clonotypes and omits some of them. The sample has some 69,000 clones; 84% are singletons. Germline V gene lookup returns CDR1 MNHNY and CDR2 SVGAGI (reference sequence). V was pared by 11 bases and J by 6 bases, with 17 bases between. This CDR3 spans 13 amino acids. The chain uses TRBV6-6 and TRBJ1-5; no firm D call. The specimen sequenced was CD4+ T cells from blood. The TCR comes from a human donor in good health. The CDR3 DNA reads as TGTGCCGGGAAAAAGGACCTACGTCAGCCCCAGCATTTT. Protein sequence: CAGKKDLRQPQHF.